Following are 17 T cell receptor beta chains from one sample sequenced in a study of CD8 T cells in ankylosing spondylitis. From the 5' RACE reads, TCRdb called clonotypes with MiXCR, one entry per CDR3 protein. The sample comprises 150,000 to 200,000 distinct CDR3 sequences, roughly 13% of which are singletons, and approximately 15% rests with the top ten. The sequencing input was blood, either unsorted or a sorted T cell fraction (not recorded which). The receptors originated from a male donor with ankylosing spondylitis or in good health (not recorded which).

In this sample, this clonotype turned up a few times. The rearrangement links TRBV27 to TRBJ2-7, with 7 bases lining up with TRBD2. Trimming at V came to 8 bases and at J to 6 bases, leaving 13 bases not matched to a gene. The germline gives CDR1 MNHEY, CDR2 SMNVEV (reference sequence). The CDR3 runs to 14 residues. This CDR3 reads CASAWAGEGAEQYF. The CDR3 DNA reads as TGTGCCAGCGCCTGGGCGGGAGAAGGGGCCGAGCAGTACTTC.

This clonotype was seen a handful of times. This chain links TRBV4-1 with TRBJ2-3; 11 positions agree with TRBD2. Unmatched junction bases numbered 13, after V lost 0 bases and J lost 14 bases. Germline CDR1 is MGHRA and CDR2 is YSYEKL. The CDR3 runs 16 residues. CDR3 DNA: TGCGCCAGCAGCCAAGAGATAGCGGGGGGGCAGAGTCTAGGGTATTTT. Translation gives CASSQEIAGGQSLGYF.

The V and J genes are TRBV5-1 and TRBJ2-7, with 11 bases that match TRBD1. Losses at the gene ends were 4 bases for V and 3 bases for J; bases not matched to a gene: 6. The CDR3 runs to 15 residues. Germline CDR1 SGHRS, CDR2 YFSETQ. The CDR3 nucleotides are TGCGCCAGCAGCGCAGGACAGGGGGCGGTCTACGAGCAGTACTTC. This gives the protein CASSAGQGAVYEQYF.

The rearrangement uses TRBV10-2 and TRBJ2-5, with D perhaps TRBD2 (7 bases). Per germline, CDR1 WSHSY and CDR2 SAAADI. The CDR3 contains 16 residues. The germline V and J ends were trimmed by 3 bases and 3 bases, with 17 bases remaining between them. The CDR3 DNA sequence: TGCGCCAGCAGTGAAAGGAGGGGGGGCGGGAAAGAGACCCAGTACTTC. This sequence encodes CASSERRGGGKETQYF.

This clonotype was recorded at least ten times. In DNA form, the CDR3 reads TGTGCCAGCAGCCAGGGGAGTAGTGAAGCTTTCTTT. Translated: CASSQGSSEAFF. V gene TRBV12-3 or TRBV12-4 combines with J gene TRBJ1-1; TRBD1 is a possible D gene (6 bases). V shed 6 bases and J shed 7 bases, with 12 bases lying between them. This CDR3 has 12 amino acids.

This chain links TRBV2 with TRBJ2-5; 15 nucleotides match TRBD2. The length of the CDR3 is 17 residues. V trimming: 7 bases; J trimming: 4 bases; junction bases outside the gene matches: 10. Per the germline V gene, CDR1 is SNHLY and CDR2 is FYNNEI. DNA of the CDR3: TGTGCCAGCAAAGGGACTAGCGGGGGGCCTTGGGTAGAGACCCAGTACTTC. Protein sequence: CASKGTSGGPWVETQYF.

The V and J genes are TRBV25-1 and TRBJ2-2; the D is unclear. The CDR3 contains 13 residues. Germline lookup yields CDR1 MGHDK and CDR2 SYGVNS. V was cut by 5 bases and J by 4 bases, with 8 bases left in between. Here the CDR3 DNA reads TGTGCCAGCAGTCGGCAGCCCACCGGGGAGCTGTTTTTT. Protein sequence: CASSRQPTGELFF.

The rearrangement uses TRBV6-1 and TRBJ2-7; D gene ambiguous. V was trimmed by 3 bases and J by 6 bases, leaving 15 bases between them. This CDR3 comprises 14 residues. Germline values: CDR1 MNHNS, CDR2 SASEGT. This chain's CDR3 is CASSESPEWGEQYF. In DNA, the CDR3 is TGTGCCAGCAGTGAGTCACCCGAGTGGGGCGAGCAGTACTTC.

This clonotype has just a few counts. The DNA of the CDR3 is TGCGCCGTTAGCACCGGACTCGGGGCCTACGAGCAGTACTTC. It codes for CAVSTGLGAYEQYF. The J gene is TRBJ2-7, the V gene TRBV4-1, with D possibly TRBD2 on 5 matching bases. The CDR3 covers 14 residues. Germline lookup yields CDR1 MGHRA and CDR2 YSYEKL. The V gene lost 11 bases and the J gene lost 2 bases, with 19 bases spanning the gap.

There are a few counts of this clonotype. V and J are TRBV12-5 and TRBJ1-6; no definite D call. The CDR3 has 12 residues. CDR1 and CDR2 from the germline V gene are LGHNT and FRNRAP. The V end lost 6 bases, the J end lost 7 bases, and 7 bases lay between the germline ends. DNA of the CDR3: TGTGCTAGTGGCCCTGGGAATTCACCCCTCCACTTT. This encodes CASGPGNSPLHF.

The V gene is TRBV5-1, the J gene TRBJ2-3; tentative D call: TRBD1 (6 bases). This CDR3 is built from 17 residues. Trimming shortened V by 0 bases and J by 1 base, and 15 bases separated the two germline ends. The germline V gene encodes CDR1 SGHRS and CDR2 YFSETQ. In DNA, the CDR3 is TGCGCCAGCAGCTTGGACCCCACGACAGGCGGCACAGATACGCAGTATTTT. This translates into CASSLDPTTGGTDTQYF.

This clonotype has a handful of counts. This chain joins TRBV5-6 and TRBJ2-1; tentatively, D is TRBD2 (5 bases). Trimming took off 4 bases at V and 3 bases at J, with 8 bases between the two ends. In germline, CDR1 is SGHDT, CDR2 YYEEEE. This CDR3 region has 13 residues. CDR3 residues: CASSPGNYNEQFF. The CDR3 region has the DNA TGTGCCAGCAGCCCGGGGAACTACAATGAGCAGTTCTTC.

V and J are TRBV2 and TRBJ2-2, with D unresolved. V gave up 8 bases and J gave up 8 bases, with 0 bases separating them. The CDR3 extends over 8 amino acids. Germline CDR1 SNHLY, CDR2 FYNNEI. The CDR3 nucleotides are TGTGCCAGCGGGGAGCTGTTTTTT. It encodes CASGELFF.

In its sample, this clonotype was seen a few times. The CDR3 sequence: CASTPGGFNNEQFF. Here the CDR3 DNA reads TGTGCCAGCACCCCGGGGGGATTCAACAATGAGCAGTTCTTC. The gene calls are TRBV12-3 or TRBV12-4 and TRBJ2-1; TRBD2 agrees at 7 bases. V was pared by 7 bases and J by 5 bases, with 8 bases of the junction left unmatched. This CDR3 has 14 amino acids.

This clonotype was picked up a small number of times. The CDR3 nucleotides are TGTGCCAGCAGCTTAACGGGAATTGAAGCTTTCTTT. Protein product: CASSLTGIEAFF. The chain links TRBV7-2 to TRBJ1-1; D gene ambiguous. The germline CDR1 and CDR2 sequences are SGHTA and FQGNSA. V was clipped by 2 bases and J by 7 bases, with 8 bases between them. The CDR3 has 12 amino acids.

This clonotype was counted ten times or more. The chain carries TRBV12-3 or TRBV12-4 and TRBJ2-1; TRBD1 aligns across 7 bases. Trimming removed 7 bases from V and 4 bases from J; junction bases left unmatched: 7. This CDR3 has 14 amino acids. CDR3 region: CASTPGQPYNEQFF. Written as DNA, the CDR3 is TGTGCCAGCACCCCGGGACAGCCGTACAATGAGCAGTTCTTC.

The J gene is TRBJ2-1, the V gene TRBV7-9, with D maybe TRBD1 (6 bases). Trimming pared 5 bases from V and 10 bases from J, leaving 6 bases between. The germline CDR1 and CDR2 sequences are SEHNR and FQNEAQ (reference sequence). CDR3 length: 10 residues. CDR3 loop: CASSQGEQFF. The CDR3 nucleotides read TGTGCCAGCAGCCAGGGGGAGCAGTTCTTC.